The TCR beta chain under discussion was sequenced for a study of low-dose radiotherapy and immunotherapy resistance in tumors. The CDR3 is made up of 14 amino acids. V shed 4 bases and J shed 0 bases, with 10 bases lying between them. CDR1 SGHRS and CDR2 YFSETQ come from the germline V gene. Alpha- and beta-chain coverage of first-strand cDNA came from TRAV- and TRBV-specific primers. TCRs were amplified for roughly 20 PCR cycles with a constant-region primer and V-primer adapter. TCRdb processed the reads anew with MiXCR; each CDR3 protein has one entry. The profile shows approximately 18,000 distinct CDR3 sequences, roughly 70% of them singletons. Donors were dosed with nivolumab and ipilimumab; they also received aspirin, low-dose cyclophosphamide and low-dose radiotherapy.

The chain recombines TRBV5-1 with TRBJ1-1; D may be TRBD1 (6 bases). The receptor's source is a human donor with advanced metastatic prostate, ovarian, gallbladder or colorectal cancer (not recorded which). This table probably holds off-target reads from a library built for another chain. The CDR3 bases are TGCGCCAGCAGCCCTGGGACATTGAACACTGAAGCTTTCTTT. Encoded protein: CASSPGTLNTEAFF.